This record concerns one T cell receptor beta chain sequence. Clinical history as reported by participants underpinned cohort assignment. Cohort 3 recovery required two negative PCRs, clearance, or symptom resolution. The sample is drawn from a study of blood T cell repertoires in COVID-19. Overall study: T cells, B-cell-depleted T cells, or PBMCs supplied cDNA or gDNA.

The CDR3 consists of 12 residues. The V gene lost 3 bases and the J gene lost 6 bases, with 5 bases spanning the gap. Germline V gene data show CDR1 as KGHSH and CDR2 as LQKENI. Here immunoSEQ multiplex PCR was the method, and the copy in TCRdb shows in-frame clones only, minus some. The profile shows roughly 400,000 clones, 80% to 90% of them singletons. This sequence joins TRBV18 and TRBJ2-2; D not certain. Sequenced material: PBMCs or T cells enriched from blood (not recorded which). This TCR derives from a man aged 25 to 40 who had recovered from COVID-19. The CDR3 region is CASSPGPGELFF. The CDR3 DNA reads TGTGCCAGCTCACCCGGTCCCGGGGAGCTGTTTTTT.